The present entry profiles one T cell receptor beta chain with its context. This specimen comes from a study of CD8+ T cells in alopecia areata. Study context: For the treated group, dosing was oral tofacitinib at 5 to 10 mg twice daily.

With V trimmed by 4 bases and J by 6 bases, 0 bases remained unmatched. The CDR3 is 12 amino acids. Germline loops: CDR1 MNHEY, CDR2 SMNVEV (reference sequence). The sequencing template was cDNA reverse transcribed from extracted RNA. Produced via immunoSEQ multiplex PCR; TCRdb's table is partial and in-frame only. The repertoire has 140,000 to 150,000 clones, 40% to 55% of them found once; the top ten carry over 0.85%. This receptor was identified in a human donor with alopecia areata. This sequence joins TRBV27 and TRBJ2-1; 7 positions match TRBD2. The source material was CD4+ T cells sorted from blood, sampled at week 0. DNA for the CDR3: TGTGCCAGCAGTTGGGGGGGCAATGAGCAGTTCTTC. It specifies CASSWGGNEQFF.